This T cell receptor (beta chain) was recovered during a study of blood T cell repertoires in COVID-19. Germline loops: CDR1 LNHDA, CDR2 SQIVND (reference sequence). V shed 7 bases and J 1 base; nucleotides not matched to a gene: 16. This CDR3 has 19 residues. Original handling: The assay estimated nucleated cells by amplifying reference gene primers. Profiling relied on immunoSEQ multiplex PCR, and the TCRdb table lists in-frame clones only, not all of them. V and J calls and clone size follow that table, whereas D and trimming were derived from the DNA. Of around 260,000 clones listed, roughly 90% are singletons.

Sequencing input: peripheral blood. This TCR was recovered from a man aged 30 to 45 with active or convalescent COVID-19. The chain is built from TRBV19 and TRBJ1-1; TRBD1 matches 12 bases. CDR3 amino acids: CASTLRGGQGAGWNTEAFF. The CDR3 DNA follows: TGTGCCAGTACCCTACGTGGGGGACAGGGGGCGGGATGGAACACTGAAGCTTTCTTT.